The next 19 T cell receptor beta chains were all read from a single sample in a study of PD-1 blockade in classical Hodgkin lymphoma. In every patient, relapse followed autologous stem cell transplantation, while exposure to brentuximab vedotin differed. TCRdb's table, derived via immunoSEQ multiplex PCR, lists solely in-frame clones and lacks some. This table has around 10,000 clones, approximately 80% appearing once. The sample here was peripheral blood mononuclear cells (PBMCs), taken before the second cycle of nivolumab. These receptors came from a human donor with classical Hodgkin lymphoma.

V usage is TRBV28 and J usage is TRBJ2-7; 9 bases are a match to TRBD1. The CDR3 runs to 16 residues. CDR1 and CDR2 from the germline V gene are MDHEN and SYDVKM. J lost 3 bases, V lost 8 bases, and 14 bases had no gene match. The CDR3 region has the DNA TGTGCCAGCCAATCGGGAGGACAGGGGACTTACTACGAGCAGTACTTC. Translation gives CASQSGGQGTYYEQYF.

The rearrangement links TRBV7-9 to TRBJ2-3; tentatively, D is TRBD2 (5 bases). This CDR3 is 16 amino acids long. Germline V gene data show CDR1 as SEHNR and CDR2 as FQNEAQ (reference sequence). V lost 1 base and J 1 base, leaving 12 bases between the germline ends. The CDR3 reads CASSLVWEPRTDTQYF. Here the CDR3 DNA reads TGTGCCAGCAGCTTAGTATGGGAGCCACGCACAGATACGCAGTATTTT.

The chain's CDR3 is CASSLNSGRPGELFF. The DNA for the CDR3 is TGTGCCAGCAGCTTAAATAGCGGGAGACCCGGGGAGCTGTTTTTT. The chain has TRBV5-8 and TRBJ2-2; 9 nucleotides line up with TRBD2. V trimming: 2 bases; J trimming: 6 bases; junction bases outside the gene matches: 5. The germline V gene has CDR1 SGHTS and CDR2 YDEGEE. The CDR3 is made up of 15 amino acids.

V and J are TRBV6-4 and TRBJ2-3; D is unresolved. The V gene's germline CDR1 is MRHNA and CDR2 SNTAGT. V lost 4 bases to trimming and J lost 2 bases, with 7 bases between them. The CDR3 sequence is 13 residues long. This CDR3 is CASSVLPTDTQYF. DNA for the CDR3: TGTGCCAGCAGTGTCTTACCCACAGATACGCAGTATTTT.

This chain links TRBV11-2 with TRBJ1-5, with 7 bases lining up with TRBD1. The V gene end was trimmed by 0 bases and the J gene end by 6 bases; junction bases not matched to a gene: 5. The CDR3 length is 15 residues. Germline loops: CDR1 SGHAT, CDR2 FQNNGV. CDR3 DNA: TGTGCCAGCAGCTTAGAAGCAGGGGGTGTTCAGCCCCAGCATTTT. Residues: CASSLEAGGVQPQHF.

The chain uses TRBV5-6 and TRBJ2-1, with TRBD2 as a possible D gene (6 bases). Per germline, CDR1 SGHDT and CDR2 YYEEEE. This CDR3 has 17 amino acids. The V end was cut by 2 bases, the J end by 0 bases, with 15 bases between. CDR3 loop: CASSFEGGLSSYNEQFF. The CDR3 coding sequence is TGTGCCAGCAGCTTTGAGGGAGGCTTAAGCTCCTACAATGAGCAGTTCTTC.

This clone appeared once. This sequence joins TRBV19 and TRBJ2-7, with a weak D call TRBD1 (6 bases). The CDR3 covers 13 residues. V dropped 4 bases and J dropped 1 base, with 8 bases sitting between them. Germline CDR1 is LNHDA and CDR2 is SQIVND (reference sequence). This chain's CDR3 is CASSNRVSYEQYF. The CDR3 DNA reads as TGTGCCAGTAGTAACAGGGTGTCCTACGAGCAGTACTTC.

This clone has a single count. The rearrangement uses TRBV2 and TRBJ2-5, with D possibly being TRBD1 (6 bases). The end of the DNA aligns better with TRBJ2-7, so the J call may be wrong. Germline V CDR1 and CDR2: SNHLY, FYNNEI. This CDR3 has 13 amino acids. The chain's CDR3 is CASSGQGRNEQYF. CDR3 bases: TGTGCCAGTTCGGGGCAGGGGCGAAACGAGCAGTACTTC.

Written as DNA, the CDR3 is TGTGCCAGTAGTATATATGGCAGTTTATATGGCTACACCTTC. Translation: CASSIYGSLYGYTF. This chain links TRBV19 with TRBJ1-2; D uncertain. This CDR3 spans 14 amino acids. The germline V and J ends were trimmed by 2 bases and 5 bases, with 12 bases remaining between them. Germline CDR1 and CDR2: LNHDA and SQIVND (reference sequence).

This clone came up once. This chain links TRBV6-1 with TRBJ1-2, with 7 bases fitting TRBD1. The junction had 14 bases not matched to a gene; V was cut back by 10 bases and J by 6 bases. This CDR3 comprises 14 residues. Looked up from germline, CDR1 is MNHNS and CDR2 is SASEGT. This CDR3 reads CATRNQGVGDGYTF. CDR3 DNA: TGTGCCACCAGGAACCAGGGGGTTGGAGATGGCTACACCTTC.

The V and J genes are TRBV5-6 and TRBJ2-7, with D possibly TRBD2 on 5 matching bases. Germline loops: CDR1 SGHDT, CDR2 YYEEEE. Trimming took off 3 bases at V and 1 base at J, with 17 bases between the two ends. This CDR3 comprises 16 residues. The CDR3 spells CASSYAGGWRSYEQYF. The CDR3 DNA sequence: TGTGCCAGCAGCTATGCTGGCGGGTGGAGGTCCTACGAGCAGTACTTC. Drawing the rest from reference TRBV5-6 and TRBJ2-7, the complete variable domain is DAGVTQSPTHLIKTRGQQVTLRCSPKSGHDTVSWYQQALGQGPQFIFQYYEEEERQRGNFPDRFSGHQFPNYSSELNVNALLLGDSALYLCASSYAGGWRSYEQYFGPGTRLTVT.

V gene TRBV20-1 combines with J gene TRBJ1-1, with D maybe TRBD1 (6 bases). Germline V gene sequence: CDR1 DFQATT, CDR2 SNEGSKA (reference sequence). The CDR3 is 10 residues long. Trimming shortened V by 6 bases and J by 8 bases, and 10 bases separated the two germline ends. Written as DNA, the CDR3 is TGCAGTGCGGGGACAAACGAAGCTTTCTTT. This translates into CSAGTNEAFF.

This clone was observed a few times. Different DNA sequences within this sample yield the same CDR3. This chain links TRBV10-1 with TRBJ2-1; D not certain. CDR1 is WNHNN, CDR2 SYGVQD, per germline (reference sequence). CDR3 length: 16 amino acids. Trimming cost V 0 bases and J 4 bases, with 13 bases left between them. The CDR3 DNA follows: TGCGCCAGCAGTGAGTCTAGGCGAACTGGGTACAATGAGCAGTTCTTC. Protein product: CASSESRRTGYNEQFF.

The chain couples TRBV5-1 to TRBJ1-2; no clear D gene. Germline values: CDR1 SGHRS, CDR2 YFSETQ. Trimming took off 0 bases at V and 4 bases at J, with 10 bases between the two ends. This CDR3 spans 14 amino acids. The CDR3 loop reads CASSLVVSPYGYTF. The CDR3 DNA reads as TGCGCCAGCAGCTTGGTGGTTTCCCCCTATGGCTACACCTTC.

This clone has only one observation. The chain is built from TRBV27 and TRBJ2-1; D possibly corresponds to TRBD1 (6 bases). Germline V gene sequence: CDR1 MNHEY, CDR2 SMNVEV (reference sequence). The V end was cut by 2 bases, the J end by 5 bases, with 16 bases between. CDR3 length: 16 residues. The chain's CDR3 is CASSLDSGHYNNEQFF. CDR3 in DNA: TGTGCCAGCAGTTTAGACTCGGGACACTATAACAATGAGCAGTTCTTC.

The chain has TRBV10-2 and TRBJ2-1; D perhaps matches TRBD2 (5 bases). Trimming pared 6 bases from V and 3 bases from J, leaving 9 bases between. The germline gives CDR1 WSHSY, CDR2 SAAADI. The CDR3 covers 13 residues. In nucleotides, the CDR3 is TGCGCCAGCAGGGGAGAATACTACAATGAGCAGTTCTTC. Amino acid sequence: CASRGEYYNEQFF.

This clone was detected only once. V and J are TRBV5-1 and TRBJ1-1; D is possibly TRBD1 (6 bases). V was cut by 4 bases and J by 5 bases, with 18 bases left in between. There are 15 residues in the CDR3. Germline V gene lookup returns CDR1 SGHRS and CDR2 YFSETQ. CDR3 protein: CASSVEGGRGTEAFF. The CDR3 nucleotides are TGCGCCAGCAGCGTGGAAGGGGGTCGAGGGACTGAAGCTTTCTTT.

This clone was seen only once. The gene calls are TRBV18 and TRBJ2-3; D is undetermined. The length of the CDR3 is 17 residues. V was cut by 4 bases and J by 3 bases, with 20 bases left in between. From germline, CDR1 is KGHSH and CDR2 LQKENI. The CDR3 DNA reads TGTGCCAGCTCACACGGGCACCAAGAAGGTGGAACAGATACGCAGTATTTT. The encoded protein is CASSHGHQEGGTDTQYF. The full variable domain, completed using reference TRBV18 and TRBJ2-3, is NAGVMQNPRHLVRRRGQEARLRCSPMKGHSHVYWYRQLPEEGLKFMVYLQKENIIDESGMPKERFSAEFPKEGPSILRIQQVVRGDSAAYFCASSHGHQEGGTDTQYFGPGTRLTVL.

The rearrangement joins TRBV7-6 to TRBJ1-5; D call uncertain. This CDR3 has 11 residues. The germline V gene has CDR1 SGHVS and CDR2 FNYEAQ. The germline V and J ends were trimmed by 1 base and 16 bases, with 11 bases remaining between them. The CDR3 loop reads CASSLERPLHF. The CDR3 DNA reads TGTGCCAGCAGCTTAGAGCGACCGCTACATTTT.